This T cell receptor (beta chain) originates from a study of cytomegalovirus exposure and HLA in healthy donors. This CDR3 spans 13 amino acids. V lost 1 base, J lost 7 bases, and 12 bases lay in between. Germline CDR1 reads SGHRS; CDR2 reads YFSETQ. The table lists this clone with a few counts. The PCR had 60 Vbeta and 13 Jbeta primers. Libraries were prepared by immunoSEQ multiplex PCR; TCRdb keeps only in-frame clonotypes and omits some of them. This repertoire shows some 150,000 clones, 65% to 90% found once; its top ten account for under 3%. Sequences were obtained from PBMCs. V usage is TRBV5-1 and J usage is TRBJ2-7, with unresolved D. The receptor's source is a woman under 40 in good health and CMV-seronegative. CDR3 DNA: TGCGCCAGCAGCTTGAGCCCTCTCCGTGAGCAGTACTTC. Amino acid sequence: CASSLSPLREQYF.